The rows below give T cell receptor beta chains drawn from one sample of a study of blood T cell repertoires in COVID-19. Sequencing was performed with immunoSEQ multiplex PCR; in TCRdb, only in-frame clones are kept and a portion is missing. The table has 300,000 or so clones, 80% to 95% seen once; the top ten hold 0.95% to 1.2%. The sequenced sample consisted of PBMCs or T cells enriched from blood (not recorded which). These TCRs come from a woman between 25 and 40 years old who had recovered from COVID-19. Each CDR3 is given with its conserved first and last residue. The order of the fields is V gene, CDR3 length, J gene, clone size, D gene, CDR3 DNA, CDR3 protein. A D gene is named only where the DNA matches it firmly. Rows give clone size only sometimes, using once, few, many, or a class for an expanded clone.

v_call: TRBV11-3; cdr3_length: 15; j_call: TRBJ2-2; clone_size: NA; d_call: TRBD1; cdr3_nt: TGTGCCAGCAGCTCGAATACAGGGGACACCGGGGAGCTGTTTTTT; cdr3_aa: CASSSNTGDTGELFF
v_call: TRBV2; cdr3_length: 14; j_call: TRBJ1-6; clone_size: NA; d_call: TRBD1; cdr3_nt: TGTGCCAGCCGGGGGACAGGGGGCTTTTCACCCCTCCACTTT; cdr3_aa: CASRGTGGFSPLHF
v_call: TRBV28; cdr3_length: 12; j_call: TRBJ2-5; clone_size: NA; d_call: NA; cdr3_nt: TGTGCCAGCTTTGCCCCGTCCGGAGTTCCGTACTTC; cdr3_aa: CASFAPSGVPYF
v_call: TRBV19; cdr3_length: 15; j_call: TRBJ2-1; clone_size: NA; d_call: TRBD2; cdr3_nt: TGTGCCAGTAGCCCGGCTAGCGGGATTTACAATGAGCAGTTCTTC; cdr3_aa: CASSPASGIYNEQFF
v_call: TRBV4-2; cdr3_length: 15; j_call: TRBJ2-7; clone_size: NA; d_call: NA; cdr3_nt: TGTGCCAGCAGCCAAGGGGCAGGGGTATCCTACGAGCAGTACTTC; cdr3_aa: CASSQGAGVSYEQYF
v_call: TRBV3-1/TRBV3-2; cdr3_length: 16; j_call: TRBJ1-1; clone_size: NA; d_call: NA; cdr3_nt: TGTGCCAGCAGCCAAGCCTTGGGACTCTCGAACACTGAAGCTTTCTTT; cdr3_aa: CASSQALGLSNTEAFF
v_call: TRBV18; cdr3_length: 15; j_call: TRBJ2-7; clone_size: once; d_call: TRBD2; cdr3_nt: TGTGCCAGCTCACCAAACAGCGGGAGACCCTACGAGCAGTACTTC; cdr3_aa: CASSPNSGRPYEQYF
v_call: TRBV18; cdr3_length: 14; j_call: TRBJ2-7; clone_size: NA; d_call: NA; cdr3_nt: TGTGCCAGCTCAGAGGCAGGGTCGGGCTACGAGCAGTACTTC; cdr3_aa: CASSEAGSGYEQYF
v_call: TRBV6-4; cdr3_length: 16; j_call: TRBJ2-3; clone_size: few; d_call: TRBD2; cdr3_nt: TGTGCCAGCAGTGACTCCGGGACTAGCGACACAGATACGCAGTATTTT; cdr3_aa: CASSDSGTSDTDTQYF
v_call: TRBV19; cdr3_length: 15; j_call: TRBJ1-5; clone_size: NA; d_call: NA; cdr3_nt: TGTGCCAGTAGTATGCCCCCCAGGGGTCATCAGCCCCAGCATTTT; cdr3_aa: CASSMPPRGHQPQHF
v_call: TRBV18; cdr3_length: 15; j_call: TRBJ1-4; clone_size: NA; d_call: TRBD1; cdr3_nt: TGTGCCAGCTCACTAGACGGGACAGCTAATGAAAAACTGTTTTTT; cdr3_aa: CASSLDGTANEKLFF
v_call: TRBV20-1; cdr3_length: 15; j_call: TRBJ2-2; clone_size: NA; d_call: TRBD2; cdr3_nt: TGCAGTGCTAGTCTCTTGCGGGAGAGGGCCGGGGAGCTGTTTTTT; cdr3_aa: CSASLLRERAGELFF
v_call: TRBV6-5; cdr3_length: 15; j_call: TRBJ2-2; clone_size: NA; d_call: TRBD2; cdr3_nt: TGTGCCAGCAGAGTAGCGGGAGGGGTCCCCGGGGAGCTGTTTTTT; cdr3_aa: CASRVAGGVPGELFF
v_call: TRBV6-6; cdr3_length: 15; j_call: TRBJ1-2; clone_size: NA; d_call: NA; cdr3_nt: TGTGCCAGCAGTTACTCCGAACGCAGGGCGGTTGGCTACACCTTC; cdr3_aa: CASSYSERRAVGYTF
v_call: TRBV9; cdr3_length: 13; j_call: TRBJ2-7; clone_size: NA; d_call: TRBD1; cdr3_nt: TGTGCCAGCAGCGCCCAGGGGGCCTACGAGCAGTACTTC; cdr3_aa: CASSAQGAYEQYF
v_call: TRBV24-1; cdr3_length: 17; j_call: TRBJ2-3; clone_size: once; d_call: TRBD2; cdr3_nt: TGTGCCACCAGTGATGCGTCGAGCGGGAGGGCAACAGATACGCAGTATTTT; cdr3_aa: CATSDASSGRATDTQYF
v_call: TRBV5-4; cdr3_length: 15; j_call: TRBJ1-6; clone_size: NA; d_call: TRBD1; cdr3_nt: TGTGCCAGCAGCCGGCCGGGGACAGATAATTCACCCCTCCACTTT; cdr3_aa: CASSRPGTDNSPLHF
v_call: TRBV4-1; cdr3_length: 18; j_call: TRBJ2-2; clone_size: few; d_call: TRBD2; cdr3_nt: TGCGCCAGCAGCCCTCATCCTAGCGGGTATGCGAACACCGGGGAGCTGTTTTTT; cdr3_aa: CASSPHPSGYANTGELFF
v_call: TRBV14; cdr3_length: 11; j_call: TRBJ2-1; clone_size: once; d_call: NA; cdr3_nt: TGTGCCAGCAGCCGGAGGAATGAGCAGTTCTTC; cdr3_aa: CASSRRNEQFF
v_call: TRBV19; cdr3_length: 16; j_call: TRBJ2-2; clone_size: NA; d_call: TRBD2; cdr3_nt: TGTGCCAGTAGTATGCTAGCGGGAGGGGGCACCGGGGAGCTGTTTTTT; cdr3_aa: CASSMLAGGGTGELFF
v_call: TRBV5-6; cdr3_length: 16; j_call: TRBJ2-5; clone_size: NA; d_call: NA; cdr3_nt: TGTGCCAGCAGCTTGGCGGGTATCTCAGGGCGGGAGACCCAGTACTTC; cdr3_aa: CASSLAGISGRETQYF
v_call: TRBV18; cdr3_length: 16; j_call: TRBJ1-1; clone_size: NA; d_call: TRBD1; cdr3_nt: TGTGCCAGCTCACCAAGGGATGCAGGGGGCCACACTGAAGCTTTCTTT; cdr3_aa: CASSPRDAGGHTEAFF
v_call: TRBV9; cdr3_length: 15; j_call: TRBJ2-7; clone_size: once; d_call: TRBD1; cdr3_nt: TGTGCCAGCAGCGTATACGACAGGGGGCTGAACGAGCAGTACTTC; cdr3_aa: CASSVYDRGLNEQYF
v_call: TRBV28; cdr3_length: 15; j_call: TRBJ1-6; clone_size: NA; d_call: TRBD1; cdr3_nt: TGTGCCAGCAGTTATGTGAGACAGGGTGAATCACCCCTCCACTTT; cdr3_aa: CASSYVRQGESPLHF
v_call: TRBV18; cdr3_length: 13; j_call: TRBJ1-1; clone_size: once; d_call: TRBD1; cdr3_nt: TGTGCCAGCTCACCAAAACAGGGGACTGAAGCTTTCTTT; cdr3_aa: CASSPKQGTEAFF
v_call: TRBV11-2; cdr3_length: 13; j_call: TRBJ2-7; clone_size: NA; d_call: TRBD2; cdr3_nt: TGTGCCAGCAGGATACTAGCGGGCTACGAGCAGTACTTC; cdr3_aa: CASRILAGYEQYF
v_call: TRBV3-1/TRBV3-2; cdr3_length: 15; j_call: TRBJ2-7; clone_size: NA; d_call: TRBD1; cdr3_nt: TGTGCCAGCAGCCAAGACCCCGGACAGGCCTACGAGCAGTACTTC; cdr3_aa: CASSQDPGQAYEQYF
v_call: TRBV7-8; cdr3_length: 14; j_call: TRBJ2-3; clone_size: NA; d_call: TRBD2; cdr3_nt: TGTGCCAGCAGCTCTAGCGGATTCACAGATACGCAGTATTTT; cdr3_aa: CASSSSGFTDTQYF
v_call: TRBV19; cdr3_length: 14; j_call: TRBJ1-2; clone_size: NA; d_call: NA; cdr3_nt: TGTGCCAGTAGTAAGGACAGCCCTCTGGCTGGCTACACCTTC; cdr3_aa: CASSKDSPLAGYTF
v_call: TRBV24-1; cdr3_length: 14; j_call: TRBJ2-7; clone_size: NA; d_call: NA; cdr3_nt: TGTGCCACCAGTGATTCCAGGTCGGGGTACGAGCAGTACTTC; cdr3_aa: CATSDSRSGYEQYF
v_call: TRBV19; cdr3_length: 16; j_call: TRBJ2-6; clone_size: NA; d_call: TRBD1; cdr3_nt: TGTGCCAGTAGCACACAGGGGGCGGATGGGGCCAACGTCCTGACTTTC; cdr3_aa: CASSTQGADGANVLTF
v_call: TRBV14; cdr3_length: 15; j_call: TRBJ2-1; clone_size: NA; d_call: TRBD2; cdr3_nt: TGTGCCAGCAGCCAACTAGCGGGAGTTGGAAATGAGCAGTTCTTC; cdr3_aa: CASSQLAGVGNEQFF
v_call: TRBV7-6; cdr3_length: 17; j_call: TRBJ2-1; clone_size: NA; d_call: TRBD2; cdr3_nt: TGTGCCAGCAGCTGGACGACTAGCGGGGTCTCCTACAATGAGCAGTTCTTC; cdr3_aa: CASSWTTSGVSYNEQFF
v_call: TRBV5-4; cdr3_length: 15; j_call: TRBJ2-5; clone_size: NA; d_call: NA; cdr3_nt: TGTGCCAGCAGCCCTCCGGGAGAGTGGCAAGAGACCCAGTACTTC; cdr3_aa: CASSPPGEWQETQYF
v_call: TRBV6-5; cdr3_length: 13; j_call: TRBJ2-3; clone_size: NA; d_call: TRBD2; cdr3_nt: TGTGCCAGCTTTAGCGGGAGTAGAGATACGCAGTATTTT; cdr3_aa: CASFSGSRDTQYF
v_call: TRBV4-3; cdr3_length: 13; j_call: TRBJ2-2; clone_size: NA; d_call: NA; cdr3_nt: TGCGCCAGCAGCCAACTAGTCACCGGGGAGCTGTTTTTT; cdr3_aa: CASSQLVTGELFF
v_call: TRBV4-2; cdr3_length: 16; j_call: TRBJ2-6; clone_size: NA; d_call: NA; cdr3_nt: TGTGCCAGCAGCCAAGAACTTCGCTCTGGGGCCAACGTCCTGACTTTC; cdr3_aa: CASSQELRSGANVLTF
v_call: TRBV4-3; cdr3_length: 13; j_call: TRBJ1-5; clone_size: NA; d_call: NA; cdr3_nt: TGCGCCAGCAGCCAAGAAGAGCGGCAGCCCCAGCATTTT; cdr3_aa: CASSQEERQPQHF
v_call: TRBV15; cdr3_length: 14; j_call: TRBJ2-5; clone_size: NA; d_call: NA; cdr3_nt: TGTGCCACCAGCAGAGGCCTCTATGTGGAGACCCAGTACTTC; cdr3_aa: CATSRGLYVETQYF
v_call: TRBV7-3; cdr3_length: 16; j_call: TRBJ1-2; clone_size: NA; d_call: NA; cdr3_nt: TGTGCCAGCAGCTTAAACCCGGGACTGACTAACTATGGCTACACCTTC; cdr3_aa: CASSLNPGLTNYGYTF
v_call: TRBV27; cdr3_length: 14; j_call: TRBJ2-1; clone_size: NA; d_call: TRBD2; cdr3_nt: TGTGCCAGCACTCCGGGGGGGCCCTCGAATGAGCAGTTCTTC; cdr3_aa: CASTPGGPSNEQFF
v_call: TRBV18; cdr3_length: 15; j_call: TRBJ1-1; clone_size: NA; d_call: TRBD1; cdr3_nt: TGTGCCAGCTCATCAGAGGCAGGGGGGAGGACTGAAGCTTTCTTT; cdr3_aa: CASSSEAGGRTEAFF
v_call: TRBV30; cdr3_length: 16; j_call: TRBJ1-2; clone_size: NA; d_call: NA; cdr3_nt: TGTGCCTGGAGTGCCCCGCTAGGGAGCTGGAACTATGGCTACACCTTC; cdr3_aa: CAWSAPLGSWNYGYTF
v_call: TRBV7-6; cdr3_length: 14; j_call: TRBJ2-7; clone_size: NA; d_call: TRBD2; cdr3_nt: TGTGCCAGCAGCTCACCGGGACTACGATTGGAGCAGTACTTC; cdr3_aa: CASSSPGLRLEQYF
v_call: TRBV19; cdr3_length: 17; j_call: TRBJ2-1; clone_size: NA; d_call: NA; cdr3_nt: TGTGCCAGTAGTATTGGGATGACTACCTCTCTCTACAATGAGCAGTTCTTC; cdr3_aa: CASSIGMTTSLYNEQFF
v_call: TRBV5-4; cdr3_length: 14; j_call: TRBJ2-3; clone_size: NA; d_call: TRBD2; cdr3_nt: TGTGCCAGCAGCTTTGGTAGCGGGACAGATACGCAGTATTTT; cdr3_aa: CASSFGSGTDTQYF
v_call: TRBV19; cdr3_length: 16; j_call: TRBJ1-6; clone_size: NA; d_call: TRBD1; cdr3_nt: TGTGCCAGTACCAGGGACAGGGGGTCCTATAATTCACCCCTCCACTTT; cdr3_aa: CASTRDRGSYNSPLHF
v_call: TRBV27; cdr3_length: 16; j_call: TRBJ2-7; clone_size: NA; d_call: NA; cdr3_nt: TGTGCCAGCAGTTTATCTGGCAGTCCTCGCTCCTACGAGCAGTACTTC; cdr3_aa: CASSLSGSPRSYEQYF
v_call: TRBV5-1; cdr3_length: 14; j_call: TRBJ2-7; clone_size: NA; d_call: TRBD1; cdr3_nt: TGCGCCAGCAGCAGGACAGGAAACGCCTACGAGCAGTACTTC; cdr3_aa: CASSRTGNAYEQYF
v_call: TRBV10-2; cdr3_length: 16; j_call: TRBJ1-1; clone_size: NA; d_call: NA; cdr3_nt: TGCGCCAGCAGTGAGTCATTTAAGGGGTTGAACACTGAAGCTTTCTTT; cdr3_aa: CASSESFKGLNTEAFF
v_call: TRBV9; cdr3_length: 14; j_call: TRBJ1-6; clone_size: once; d_call: NA; cdr3_nt: TGTGCCAGCAGCGTATCCCTCTCCAATTCACCCCTCCACTTT; cdr3_aa: CASSVSLSNSPLHF
v_call: TRBV6-5; cdr3_length: 15; j_call: TRBJ2-1; clone_size: NA; d_call: NA; cdr3_nt: TGTGCCAGCAGTTACGAGTCCCCATGGTACAATGAGCAGTTCTTC; cdr3_aa: CASSYESPWYNEQFF
v_call: TRBV14; cdr3_length: 15; j_call: TRBJ2-1; clone_size: once; d_call: TRBD2; cdr3_nt: TGTGCCAGACAGCATATAGCGGGAGAACGGCGTGAGCAGTTCTTC; cdr3_aa: CARQHIAGERREQFF
v_call: TRBV6-2/TRBV6-3; cdr3_length: 17; j_call: TRBJ1-5; clone_size: NA; d_call: TRBD1; cdr3_nt: TGTGCCAGCAGTTACTCACTCTCCGGACAGGGGAATCAGCCCCAGCATTTT; cdr3_aa: CASSYSLSGQGNQPQHF
v_call: TRBV12-3/TRBV12-4; cdr3_length: 13; j_call: TRBJ1-2; clone_size: NA; d_call: NA; cdr3_nt: TGTGCCAGCAGTTTTCGGGGGGCCGAGGGCTACACCTTC; cdr3_aa: CASSFRGAEGYTF